This T cell receptor (beta chain) was retrieved from a study of blood T cell repertoires in COVID-19. Per germline, CDR1 MNHEY and CDR2 SVGEGT. Unmatched junction bases numbered 4, after V lost 4 bases and J lost 2 bases. CDR3 length equals 15 residues. Per the authors' pipeline: Using reference gene primer amplification, nucleated cell counts were estimated. Assay: immunoSEQ multiplex PCR; the TCRdb copy retains only in-frame clones and omits some. V, J and clone size reflect that table, while D and trimming were determined from the DNA. The sample has roughly 410,000 clones, around 89% seen once. Patients at the Seattle site were enrolled during active infection and followed longitudinally.

V usage is TRBV6-2 or TRBV6-3 and J usage is TRBJ2-3, with TRBD1 matching 9 bases. Source material: peripheral blood. This TCR was sampled from a woman between 40 and 55 years old with COVID-19, enrolled during active disease. The CDR3 sequence is CASSSGTGSTDTQYF. The CDR3 DNA is TGTGCCAGCAGTTCCGGGACAGGGTCCACAGATACGCAGTATTTT.